The sequence of this T cell receptor beta chain was determined in a study of blood T cell repertoires in COVID-19. Study as a whole: Specimens from acute and convalescent COVID-19 originated in the United States, Italy and Spain. T cells, B-cell-depleted T cells, or PBMCs supplied cDNA or gDNA.

In the authors' methods: Amplification of reference gene primers provided the estimated nucleated cell counts. Measured with immunoSEQ multiplex PCR; TCRdb has only the in-frame clones, and not every one. D and trimming come from the DNA, and the V and J calls and clone size come from that table. This repertoire shows just over 35,000 clones, 75% to 90% found once; its top ten account for about 40%. V lost 7 bases and J lost 0, with 14 bases in between. Germline V gene sequence: CDR1 GTSNPN, CDR2 SVGIG (reference sequence). The CDR3 loop spans 14 amino acids. This sequence joins TRBV30 and TRBJ2-3; no clear D gene. The source of this sequence is a human donor in a cohort sampled during active or convalescent COVID-19. The donor label of this sample is uncertain. The specimen sequenced was peripheral blood. The CDR3 spells CALRQQLSTDTQYF. The CDR3 region has the DNA TGTGCCTTAAGACAACAACTGAGCACAGATACGCAGTATTTT.